This TCR beta chain was found in a study of spatial heterogeneity in lung cancer. General study points: Intratumoral expanded alpha and beta TCR counts were found to track tumor mutation counts.

TCRdb passed the 5' RACE reads through MiXCR, listing each CDR3 protein once. The sample contains 14,000 or so distinct CDR3 sequences, approximately 4.8% of which appear only once. The time point denotes: sample taken at primary tumor resection. This clonotype was observed at least ten times. Its cognate antigen is unknown. The library was built for alpha chains, so this beta chain is an off-target read and its size means little. This receptor was taken from a female donor with early-stage non-small cell lung cancer. The source was lung tumor tissue, collected at surgery.

CDR3 sequence: CASTGTGGGETQYF. The CDR3 DNA sequence: TGTGCCAGCACCGGGACAGGTGGGGGAGAGACCCAGTACTTC. The chain is built from TRBV12-3 or TRBV12-4 and TRBJ2-5; 8 bases agree with TRBD1. V shed 7 bases, J shed 4 bases, and the junction held 8 bases outside the gene matches. The CDR3 covers 14 residues.